This T cell receptor (beta chain) is from a study of cytomegalovirus exposure and HLA in healthy donors. Trimming shortened V by 5 bases and J by 7 bases, and 17 bases separated the two germline ends. Germline V lookup: CDR1 SGHAT, CDR2 FQNNGV. The CDR3 runs to 14 residues. PCR was performed using 60 Vbeta and 13 Jbeta primers. Only in-frame clones appear in the TCRdb table, and some are missing; sequencing was by immunoSEQ multiplex PCR. This sample carries 150,000 or so clones, roughly 73% of them seen once, and the ten largest clones take around 1.5%. The chain has TRBV11-2 and TRBJ1-2; D is unclear. The sequencing input was PBMCs. The clonotype originates from a female donor in good health and CMV-seronegative. CDR3 in DNA: TGTGCCAGCAGCCGCCGAAGACGGGAGCGTGGCTACACCTTC. This sequence encodes CASSRRRRERGYTF.